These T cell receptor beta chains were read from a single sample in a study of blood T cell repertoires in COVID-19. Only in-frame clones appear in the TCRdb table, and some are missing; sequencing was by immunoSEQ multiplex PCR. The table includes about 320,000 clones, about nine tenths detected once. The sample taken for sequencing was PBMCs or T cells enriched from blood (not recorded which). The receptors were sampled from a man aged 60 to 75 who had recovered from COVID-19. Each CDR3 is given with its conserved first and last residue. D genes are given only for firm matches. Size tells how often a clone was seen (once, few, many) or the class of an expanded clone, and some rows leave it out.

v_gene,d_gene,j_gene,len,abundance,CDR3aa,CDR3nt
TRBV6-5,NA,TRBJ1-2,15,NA,CASSYAPTGIYGYTF,TGTGCCAGCAGTTATGCCCCCACAGGGATTTATGGCTACACCTTC
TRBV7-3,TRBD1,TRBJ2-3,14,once,CASTLTGGADTQYF,TGTGCCAGCACCCTGACAGGGGGCGCAGATACGCAGTATTTT
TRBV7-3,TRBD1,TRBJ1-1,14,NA,CASSLAGGMTEAFF,TGTGCCAGCAGCTTGGCAGGGGGCATGACTGAAGCTTTCTTT
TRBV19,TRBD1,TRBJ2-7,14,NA,CASSSGQGDYEQYF,TGTGCCAGTAGTTCCGGACAGGGGGACTACGAGCAGTACTTC
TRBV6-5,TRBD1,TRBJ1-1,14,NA,CASSKGATLDEAFF,TGTGCCAGCAGCAAGGGGGCGACTCTTGATGAAGCTTTCTTT
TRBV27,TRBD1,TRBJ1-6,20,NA,CASSLNPPGQESSYNSPLHF,TGTGCCAGCAGCCTAAACCCCCCGGGACAGGAGAGCTCCTATAATTCACCCCTCCACTTT
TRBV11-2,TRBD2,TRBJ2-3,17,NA,CASTLMGLAGVTDTQYF,TGTGCCAGCACCCTCATGGGGCTAGCGGGAGTCACAGATACGCAGTATTTT
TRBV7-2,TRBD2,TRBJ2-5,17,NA,CASSLGLAGDWWETQYF,TGTGCCAGCAGCCTGGGACTAGCGGGAGATTGGTGGGAGACCCAGTACTTC
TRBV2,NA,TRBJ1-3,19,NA,CASSVLGTGSSYVGNTIYF,TGTGCCAGCAGTGTCCTTGGGACTGGGTCTTCTTATGTCGGGAACACCATATATTTT
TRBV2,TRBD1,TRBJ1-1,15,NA,CASRPQGIWNTEAFF,TGTGCCAGCAGGCCACAGGGGATCTGGAACACTGAAGCTTTCTTT
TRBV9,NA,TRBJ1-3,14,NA,CASSVALSGNTIYF,TGTGCCAGCAGCGTAGCCCTCTCTGGAAACACCATATATTTT
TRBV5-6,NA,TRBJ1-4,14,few,CASSLVRVNEKLFF,TGTGCCAGCAGCTTGGTCAGGGTTAATGAAAAACTGTTTTTT
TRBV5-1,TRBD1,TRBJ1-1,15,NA,CASSAQGQGNTEAFF,TGCGCCAGCAGCGCCCAAGGACAGGGGAACACTGAAGCTTTCTTT
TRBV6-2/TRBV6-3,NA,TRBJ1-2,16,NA,CASSQTAQSSDYGYTF,TGTGCCAGCAGCCAAACGGCACAGAGTTCCGACTATGGCTACACCTTC
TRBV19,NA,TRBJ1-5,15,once,CASSIGGDSNQPQHF,TGTGCCAGTAGTATAGGGGGGGATAGCAATCAGCCCCAGCATTTT
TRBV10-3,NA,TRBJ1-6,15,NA,CAISEDGTHNSPLHF,TGTGCCATCAGTGAGGACGGGACTCATAATTCACCCCTCCACTTT
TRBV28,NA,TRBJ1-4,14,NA,CASRQGVTNEKLFF,TGTGCCAGCAGACAAGGAGTGACTAATGAAAAACTGTTTTTT
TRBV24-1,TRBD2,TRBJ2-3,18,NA,CATSDRPGLAGAGDTQYF,TGTGCCACCAGTGATCGCCCGGGACTAGCGGGAGCAGGAGATACGCAGTATTTT
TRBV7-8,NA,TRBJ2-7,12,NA,CASSSRGYEQYF,TGTGCCAGCAGCTCCAGGGGTTACGAGCAGTACTTC
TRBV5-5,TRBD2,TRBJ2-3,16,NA,CASTRRAGEVADTQYF,TGTGCCAGCACCCGGAGAGCGGGAGAAGTTGCAGATACGCAGTATTTT
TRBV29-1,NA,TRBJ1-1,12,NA,CSGLRGNTEAFF,TGCAGCGGGTTGCGAGGGAACACTGAAGCTTTCTTT
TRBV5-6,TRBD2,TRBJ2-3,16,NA,CASSLLAGGVTDTQYF,TGTGCCAGCAGCTTGCTGGCGGGGGGGGTCACAGATACGCAGTATTTT
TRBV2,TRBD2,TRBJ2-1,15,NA,CASTQRSGGYNEQFF,TGTGCCAGCACCCAAAGGAGCGGGGGCTACAATGAGCAGTTCTTC
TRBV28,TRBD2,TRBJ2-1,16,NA,CASSPPGLAGRNEQFF,TGTGCCAGCAGCCCCCCTGGGCTAGCGGGTCGCAATGAGCAGTTCTTC
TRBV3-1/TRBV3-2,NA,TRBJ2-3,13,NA,CASTRSTTDTQYF,TGTGCCAGCACCCGGTCCACCACAGATACGCAGTATTTT
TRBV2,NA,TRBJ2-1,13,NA,CASRETVGGPRIF,TGTGCCAGCAGGGAGACGGTGGGGGGGCCTCGGATCTTC
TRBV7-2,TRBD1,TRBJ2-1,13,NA,CASSLWDRNEQFF,TGTGCCAGCAGCTTATGGGACAGGAATGAGCAGTTCTTC
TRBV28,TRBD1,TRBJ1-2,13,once,CASRLTGDYGYTF,TGTGCCAGCAGATTGACAGGGGACTATGGCTACACCTTC
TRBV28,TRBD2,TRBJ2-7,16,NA,CASSSPQREGIYEQYF,TGTGCCAGCAGTTCCCCTCAGCGGGAGGGCATCTACGAGCAGTACTTC
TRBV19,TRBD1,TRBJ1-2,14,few,CASSIRDSEWGYTF,TGTGCCAGTAGTATCCGGGACAGCGAGTGGGGCTACACCTTC